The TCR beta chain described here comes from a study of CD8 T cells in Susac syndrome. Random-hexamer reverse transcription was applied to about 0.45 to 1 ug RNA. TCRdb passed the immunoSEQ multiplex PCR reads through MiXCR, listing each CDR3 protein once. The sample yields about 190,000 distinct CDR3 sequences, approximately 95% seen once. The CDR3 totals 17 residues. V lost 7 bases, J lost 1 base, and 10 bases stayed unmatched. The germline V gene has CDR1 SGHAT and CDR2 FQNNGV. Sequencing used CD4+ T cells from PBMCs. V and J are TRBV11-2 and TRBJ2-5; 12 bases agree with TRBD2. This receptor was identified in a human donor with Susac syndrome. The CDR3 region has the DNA TGTGCCAGCACCGTGAGACTAGCGGGGGACCTCCAAGAGACCCAGTACTTC. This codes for CASTVRLAGDLQETQYF.